These 2 T cell receptor beta chains were sequenced from one sample in a study of T cell responses to AZD1222 COVID-19 vaccine (dated by TCRdb to the early 2020s). Libraries came from the immunoSEQ multiplex PCR assay. TCRdb took over this immuneACCESS table, retaining in-frame rearrangements with V and J assigned. Such tables are incomplete; in checked studies, under half of the missing clones stem from an unresolved V gene, and the remainder is unexplained. This sample holds about 78,000 clones; 90% were observed only once. The ten largest clones add up to over 3% of the sample. This sample's time point label indicates: about 28 days (+/-7) after the second vaccine dose. Specimen: peripheral blood, collected 28 days after the second AZD1222 dose. All receptors come from an adult who received the AZD1222 COVID-19 vaccine.

The chain has TRBV29-1 and TRBJ2-2; D gene uncertain. Trimming pared 5 bases from V and 4 bases from J, leaving 17 bases between. The CDR3 totals 15 residues. Germline V gene sequence: CDR1 SQVTM, CDR2 ANQGSEA. CDR3: CSVPGVGRFTGELFF. The CDR3 bases are TGCAGCGTTCCTGGGGTGGGTCGCTTCACCGGGGAGCTGTTTTTT.

J is TRBJ1-5 and V is TRBV21-1; TRBD1 is the table's D call and was not checked against the DNA. TRBV21-1 is termed a pseudogene. The CDR3 length is 17 residues. The CDR3 is CASSYEKGAYSNQPQHF. The CDR3 DNA sequence: TGTGCCAGCAGCTATGAGAAGGGGGCTTATAGCAATCAGCCCCAGCATTTT.